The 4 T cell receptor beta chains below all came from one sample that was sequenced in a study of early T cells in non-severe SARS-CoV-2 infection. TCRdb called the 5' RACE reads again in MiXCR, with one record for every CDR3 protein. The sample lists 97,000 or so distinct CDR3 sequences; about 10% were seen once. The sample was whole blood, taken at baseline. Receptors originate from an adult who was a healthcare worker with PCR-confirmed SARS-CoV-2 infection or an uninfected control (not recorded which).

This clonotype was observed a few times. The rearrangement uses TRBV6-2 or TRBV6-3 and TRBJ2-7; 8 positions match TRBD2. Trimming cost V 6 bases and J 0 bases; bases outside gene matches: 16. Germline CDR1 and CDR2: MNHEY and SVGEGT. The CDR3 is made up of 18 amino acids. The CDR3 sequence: CASSYQRLGREVSYEQYF. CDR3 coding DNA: TGTGCCAGCAGCTACCAACGACTAGGGCGGGAGGTCTCCTACGAGCAGTACTTC.

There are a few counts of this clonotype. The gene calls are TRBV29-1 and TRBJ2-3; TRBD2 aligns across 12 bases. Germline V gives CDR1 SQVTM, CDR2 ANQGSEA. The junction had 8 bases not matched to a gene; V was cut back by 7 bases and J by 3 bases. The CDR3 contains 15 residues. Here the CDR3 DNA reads TGCAGCGCTACGACTAGCGGGAGCCGAACAGATACGCAGTATTTT. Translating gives CSATTSGSRTDTQYF.

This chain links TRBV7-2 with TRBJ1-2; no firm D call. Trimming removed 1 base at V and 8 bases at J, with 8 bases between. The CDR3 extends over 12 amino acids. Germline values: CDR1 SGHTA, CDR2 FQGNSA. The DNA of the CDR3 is TGTGCCAGCAGCTTAGTCATGGGCGGCTACACCTTC. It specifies CASSLVMGGYTF.

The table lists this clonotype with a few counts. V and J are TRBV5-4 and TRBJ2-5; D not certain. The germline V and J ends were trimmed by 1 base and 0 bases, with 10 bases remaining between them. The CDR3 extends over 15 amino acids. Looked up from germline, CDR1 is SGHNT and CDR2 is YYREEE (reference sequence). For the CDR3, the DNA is TGTGCCAGCAGCTTGATCAGCGCTAACCAAGAGACCCAGTACTTC. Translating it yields CASSLISANQETQYF.